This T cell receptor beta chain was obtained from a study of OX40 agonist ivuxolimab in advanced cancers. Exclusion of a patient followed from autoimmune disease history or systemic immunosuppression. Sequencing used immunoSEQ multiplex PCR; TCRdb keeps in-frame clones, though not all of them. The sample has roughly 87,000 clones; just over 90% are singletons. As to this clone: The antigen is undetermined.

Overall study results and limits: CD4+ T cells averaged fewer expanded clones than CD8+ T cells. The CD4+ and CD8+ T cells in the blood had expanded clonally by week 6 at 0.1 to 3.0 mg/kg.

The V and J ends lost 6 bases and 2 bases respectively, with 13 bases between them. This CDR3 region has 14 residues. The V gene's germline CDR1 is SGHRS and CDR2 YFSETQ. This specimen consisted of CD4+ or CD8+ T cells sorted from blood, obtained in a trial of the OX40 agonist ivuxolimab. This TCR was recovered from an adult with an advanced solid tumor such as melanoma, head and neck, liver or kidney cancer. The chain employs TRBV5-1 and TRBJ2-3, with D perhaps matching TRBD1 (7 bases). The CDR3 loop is CASTRDSNTDTQYF. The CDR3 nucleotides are TGCGCCAGCACGCGGGACAGTAACACAGATACGCAGTATTTT.